These 15 T cell receptor beta chains were all obtained from the same sample, sequenced in a study of T cells after yellow fever vaccination. TCRdb processed the 5' RACE reads anew with MiXCR; each CDR3 protein has one entry. This sample yields around 310,000 distinct CDR3 sequences, of which under 5% are seen a single time; approximately 25% belongs to the top ten. Source: PBMCs, taken 5 days after the yellow fever booster vaccination. All receptors derive from a young man who received the YFV17D yellow fever vaccine.

This clonotype has at least ten counts. The chain carries TRBV7-9 and TRBJ1-1; tentative D call: TRBD1 (6 bases). This CDR3 comprises 14 residues. Germline CDR1 and CDR2: SEHNR and FQNEAQ (reference sequence). The V end lost 4 bases, the J end lost 1 base, and 10 bases lay between the germline ends. The CDR3 is CASSYTGRNTEAFF. CDR3 nucleotides: TGTGCCAGCAGCTACACAGGGAGGAACACTGAAGCTTTCTTT.

The sample holds a few counts of this clonotype. This sequence joins TRBV5-1 and TRBJ2-5; D is possibly TRBD2 (6 bases). CDR3 size: 15 residues. V shed 2 bases and J shed 2 bases, with 13 bases lying between them. Per the germline V gene, CDR1 is SGHRS and CDR2 is YFSETQ. CDR3 coding DNA: TGCGCCAGCAGCTTCGATGGGCGGGGACAAGAGACCCAGTACTTC. It yields the protein CASSFDGRGQETQYF. Filled out from reference TRBV5-1 and TRBJ2-5, the complete variable domain reads KAGVTQTPRYLIKTRGQQVTLSCSPISGHRSVSWYQQTPGQGLQFLFEYFSETQRNKGNFPGRFSGRQFSNSRSEMNVSTLELGDSALYLCASSFDGRGQETQYFGPGTRLLVL.

The chain uses TRBV20-1 and TRBJ2-5; TRBD2 matches 11 bases. V lost 3 bases to trimming and J lost 5 bases; unmatched junction nucleotides: 5. The germline V gene encodes CDR1 DFQATT and CDR2 SNEGSKA (reference sequence). The CDR3 totals 14 residues. In DNA form, the CDR3 reads TGCAGTGCTAGGGAACTAGCGGGGGAGGAGACCCAGTACTTC. Its translation is CSARELAGEETQYF.

This clonotype was detected only a few times. This rearrangement joins TRBV7-6 to TRBJ2-5; D remains unclear. CDR1 SGHVS and CDR2 FNYEAQ come from the germline V gene. V gave up 1 base and J gave up 2 bases, with 11 bases separating them. The CDR3 sequence is 15 residues long. CDR3 nucleotide sequence: TGTGCCAGCAGCTTAGTCTGGGCAGGACAAGAGACCCAGTACTTC. It specifies CASSLVWAGQETQYF.

This clonotype turned up a few times. This CDR3 reads CASSLNPQGGGRGVGGELFF. The CDR3 bases are TGTGCCAGCAGCCTAAACCCCCAGGGGGGGGGCCGGGGAGTAGGCGGGGAGCTGTTTTTT. The chain has TRBV3-1 and TRBJ2-2; D tentatively fits TRBD1 or TRBD2 (7 bases each). Germline loops: CDR1 LGHDT, CDR2 YNNKEL (reference sequence). The CDR3 is 20 residues long. Trimming removed 4 bases at V and 7 bases at J, with 31 bases between.

The V and J genes are TRBV5-1 and TRBJ2-5, with TRBD2 as a possible D gene (5 bases). Per germline, CDR1 SGHRS and CDR2 YFSETQ. The CDR3 spans 12 residues. V was cut by 4 bases and J by 7 bases, with 11 bases left in between. CDR3 sequence: CASSAELGTQYF. CDR3 in DNA: TGCGCCAGCAGCGCGGAACTAGGGACCCAGTACTTC.

This clonotype was found many times. The chain recombines TRBV6-6 with TRBJ2-7; D may correspond to TRBD1 or TRBD2 (5 bases each). CDR3 length: 13 amino acids. V was cut by 7 bases and J by 2 bases, with 12 bases left in between. The germline V gene has CDR1 MNHNY and CDR2 SVGAGI (reference sequence). This CDR3 is CASTPGPTYEQYV. The CDR3 DNA reads as TGTGCCAGCACTCCGGGACCGACCTACGAGCAGTACGTC.

Ten or more counts support this clonotype. This sequence joins TRBV12-3 or TRBV12-4 and TRBJ2-3; no firm D call. This CDR3 comprises 12 residues. V dropped 5 bases and J dropped 5 bases, with 8 bases sitting between them. CDR3 DNA: TGTGCCAGCAGTGAGTTAAGAGATACGCAGTATTTT. This translates into CASSELRDTQYF.

This clonotype turned up a few times. The chain combines TRBV2 with TRBJ1-5, with TRBD1 identical over 8 bases. V lost 6 bases to trimming and J lost 7 bases; unmatched junction nucleotides: 5. Germline V CDR1 and CDR2: SNHLY, FYNNEI. The CDR3 spans 13 residues. CDR3 sequence (DNA): TGTGCCAGCAGGACAGGGGCAAACCAGCCCCAGCATTTT. Encoded protein: CASRTGANQPQHF.

The chain has TRBV7-2 and TRBJ1-2; D is ambiguous. CDR3 size: 14 residues. The germline V gene encodes CDR1 SGHTA and CDR2 FQGNSA. Trimming stripped 1 base from V and 4 bases from J, with 10 bases between. The CDR3 sequence: CASSLGRTRYGYTF. The CDR3 region has the DNA TGTGCCAGCAGCTTAGGCAGAACCCGCTATGGCTACACCTTC.

This clonotype was found many times. CDR3 nucleotides: TGTGCCAGCAGCGCGGGTTTGGGTTTTGACTACACCTTC. It encodes CASSAGLGFDYTF. The rearrangement uses TRBV14 and TRBJ1-2; D is uncertain. The CDR3 has 13 amino acids. Germline-derived CDR1 and CDR2 are SGHDN and FVKESK. Between the trimmed V and J ends, which lost 5 bases and 10 bases, there was a span of 17 bases.

The chain couples TRBV11-3 to TRBJ2-1; D ambiguous. Germline V gene sequence: CDR1 SGHNT, CDR2 YENEEA. Deletions cut 2 bases from V and 8 bases from J, with 10 bases between. The CDR3 has 13 amino acids. The CDR3 protein is CASSLIPAYEQFF. The CDR3 DNA sequence: TGTGCCAGCAGCTTAATCCCAGCCTATGAGCAGTTCTTC. The complete variable domain, with remaining parts taken from reference TRBV11-3 and TRBJ2-1, reads EAGVVQSPRYKIIEKKQPVAFWCNPISGHNTLYWYLQNLGQGPELLIRYENEEAVDDSQLPKDRFSAERLKGVDSTLKIQPAELGDSAVYLCASSLIPAYEQFFGPGTRLTVL.

This clonotype was observed a handful of times. The rearrangement links TRBV5-6 to TRBJ2-7, with TRBD1 matching over 9 bases. This CDR3 has 13 residues. V was pared by 4 bases and J by 5 bases, with 4 bases of the junction left unmatched. In germline, CDR1 is SGHDT, CDR2 YYEEEE. The CDR3 sequence: CASSADRGDEQYF. In DNA form, the CDR3 reads TGTGCCAGCAGCGCGGACAGGGGAGACGAGCAGTACTTC. Filled out from reference TRBV5-6 and TRBJ2-7, the complete variable domain reads DAGVTQSPTHLIKTRGQQVTLRCSPKSGHDTVSWYQQALGQGPQFIFQYYEEEERQRGNFPDRFSGHQFPNYSSELNVNALLLGDSALYLCASSADRGDEQYFGPGTRLTVT.

In this sample, this clonotype turned up many times. The V and J genes are TRBV6-2 or TRBV6-3 and TRBJ2-1; 7 bases agree with TRBD2. CDR1 and CDR2 (germline): MNHEY, SVGEGT. The CDR3 contains 13 residues. V trimming: 8 bases; J trimming: 9 bases; junction bases outside the gene matches: 10. CDR3: CASAKSGGSEQFF. In DNA form, the CDR3 reads TGTGCCAGCGCGAAGTCCGGGGGGTCTGAGCAGTTCTTC.

The table lists this clonotype with a count of one. The chain links TRBV28 to TRBJ2-7; possible D gene TRBD1, 5 bases. V shed 5 bases and J shed 5 bases, with 13 bases lying between them. CDR3 size: 13 residues. CDR1 and CDR2 (germline): MDHEN, SYDVKM. The CDR3 nucleotides read TGTGCCAGCAGTATCATAGGGGATGACGAGCAGTACGTC. Protein: CASSIIGDDEQYV.